These 6 T cell receptor beta chains originate from one sample sequenced in a study of T-cell memory formation after mild COVID-19. TCRdb fed the 5' RACE reads into MiXCR, producing one record per CDR3 protein. The profile shows 300,000 to 350,000 distinct CDR3 sequences, 15% to 20% of them singletons. Sequenced sample: PBMCs or a T cell subset sorted from them (not recorded which). The receptors originated from a man between 18 and 35 years old who had mild COVID-19 (a few samples of this study predate the infection). Cell type and time point are not known.

This clonotype was observed many times. CDR3 loop: CASSDRQVSNQPQHF. CDR3 DNA sequence: TGCGCCAGCAGCGATAGACAGGTTAGCAATCAGCCCCAGCATTTT. The V gene is TRBV4-1, the J gene TRBJ1-5; possibly TRBD1 for D (6 bases). Germline lookup yields CDR1 MGHRA and CDR2 YSYEKL. Trimming left V 5 bases short and J 0 bases short, with 11 bases between. CDR3 length: 15 amino acids.

This clonotype was detected many times. The V call is TRBV4-1, the J call TRBJ2-1; 10 bases match TRBD1. CDR1 is MGHRA, CDR2 YSYEKL, per germline. V trimming: 4 bases; J trimming: 5 bases; junction bases outside the gene matches: 8. The CDR3 has 16 residues. CDR3 sequence: CASSRRGTGADNEQFF. For the CDR3, the DNA is TGCGCCAGCAGCCGAAGAGGGACAGGGGCGGACAATGAGCAGTTCTTC.

In its sample, this clonotype was seen a few times. The CDR3 nucleotides are TGTGCCAGCAGCTTAGGTCGGGGGGACGTGAACACTGAAGCTTTCTTT. Its protein is CASSLGRGDVNTEAFF. This chain uses TRBV11-2 with TRBJ1-1; TRBD1 is a possible D gene (5 bases). Germline V gene data show CDR1 as SGHAT and CDR2 as FQNNGV. This CDR3 has 16 residues. Trimming took 1 base from V and 0 from J, leaving 12 bases between them.

A single count supports this clonotype. The genes are TRBV7-3 and TRBJ2-3; 14 bases map to TRBD2. Germline V gene lookup returns CDR1 SGHTA and CDR2 FQGTGA. V lost 5 bases to trimming and J lost 0 bases; unmatched junction nucleotides: 4. This CDR3 is built from 17 residues. The CDR3 loop is CASSRTSGGPSTDTQYF. As DNA, the CDR3 is TGTGCCAGCAGCCGGACTAGCGGGGGGCCGAGCACAGATACGCAGTATTTT. The full variable domain, rest sourced from reference TRBV7-3 and TRBJ2-3, is GAGVSQTPSNKVTEKGKYVELRCDPISGHTALYWYRQSLGQGPEFLIYFQGTGAADDSGLPNDRFFAVRPEGSVSTLKIQRTERGDSAVYLCASSRTSGGPSTDTQYFGPGTRLTVL.

Only a few counts were recorded for this clonotype. The genes are TRBV7-9 and TRBJ2-3; D might be TRBD2 (6 bases). V lost 0 bases and J 2 bases, leaving 9 bases between the germline ends. This CDR3 region has 15 residues. Germline V gene lookup returns CDR1 SEHNR and CDR2 FQNEAQ (reference sequence). CDR3 residues: CASSLASGLTDTQYF. The CDR3 DNA reads as TGTGCCAGCAGCTTAGCCAGCGGGCTCACAGATACGCAGTATTTT.

This clonotype was detected a few times. This chain joins TRBV5-1 and TRBJ2-3; D not certain. V was trimmed by 6 bases and J by 5 bases, leaving 22 bases between them. The CDR3 totals 16 residues. Germline CDR1 SGHRS, CDR2 YFSETQ. CDR3 bases: TGCGCCAGCACCCTAGAGGTCTCCGGCGCGCGAGATACGCAGTATTTT. Translated: CASTLEVSGARDTQYF.